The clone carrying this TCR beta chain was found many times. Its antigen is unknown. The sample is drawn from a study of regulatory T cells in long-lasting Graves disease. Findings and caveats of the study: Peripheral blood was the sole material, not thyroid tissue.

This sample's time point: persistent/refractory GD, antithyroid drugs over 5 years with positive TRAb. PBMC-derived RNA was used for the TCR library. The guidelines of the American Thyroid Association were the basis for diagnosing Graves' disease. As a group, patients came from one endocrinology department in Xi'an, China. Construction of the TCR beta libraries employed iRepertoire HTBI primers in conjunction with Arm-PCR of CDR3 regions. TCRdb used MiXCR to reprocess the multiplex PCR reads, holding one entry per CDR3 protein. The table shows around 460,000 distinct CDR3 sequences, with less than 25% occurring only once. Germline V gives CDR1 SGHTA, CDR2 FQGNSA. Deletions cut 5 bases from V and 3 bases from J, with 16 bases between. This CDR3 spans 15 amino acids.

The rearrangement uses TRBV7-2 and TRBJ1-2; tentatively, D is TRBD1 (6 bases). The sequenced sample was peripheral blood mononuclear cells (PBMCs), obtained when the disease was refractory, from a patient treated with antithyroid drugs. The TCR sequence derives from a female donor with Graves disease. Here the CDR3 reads CASSLQWQGYYGYTF. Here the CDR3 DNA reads TGTGCCAGCAGCCTCCAATGGCAGGGGTACTATGGCTACACCTTC.